This T cell receptor (beta chain) was found in a study of brain T cells in children with intractable seizures. General study points: Viral specificity was inferred only from CDR3 similarity; HCMV serostatus was unknown.

About this clone: Its antigen is still unknown.

Clones were read by immunoSEQ multiplex PCR, and TCRdb kept only the in-frame ones, dropping some. The sample has about 340,000 clones; over 85% are singletons. The CDR3 consists of 16 residues. V was cut by 0 bases and J by 6 bases, with 17 bases left in between. Germline V gene lookup returns CDR1 ENHRY and CDR2 SYGVKD. Time point denoted: blood from clinic visit 5 months post-surgery; TSC patient then seizure free. Only cases whose brain tissue showed the highest T cell transcript signatures were sequenced. At least one anti-epileptic drug was given before surgery. V usage is TRBV10-3 and J usage is TRBJ1-1, with D possibly matching TRBD1 (5 bases). This specimen consisted of peripheral blood, obtained roughly 5 months after surgery. This sequence originates from a boy in the first two years of life with tuberous sclerosis and intractable seizures. The CDR3: CAISESWIGQRAEAFF. The CDR3 DNA reads TGTGCCATCAGTGAGTCCTGGATTGGACAAAGGGCTGAAGCTTTCTTT.